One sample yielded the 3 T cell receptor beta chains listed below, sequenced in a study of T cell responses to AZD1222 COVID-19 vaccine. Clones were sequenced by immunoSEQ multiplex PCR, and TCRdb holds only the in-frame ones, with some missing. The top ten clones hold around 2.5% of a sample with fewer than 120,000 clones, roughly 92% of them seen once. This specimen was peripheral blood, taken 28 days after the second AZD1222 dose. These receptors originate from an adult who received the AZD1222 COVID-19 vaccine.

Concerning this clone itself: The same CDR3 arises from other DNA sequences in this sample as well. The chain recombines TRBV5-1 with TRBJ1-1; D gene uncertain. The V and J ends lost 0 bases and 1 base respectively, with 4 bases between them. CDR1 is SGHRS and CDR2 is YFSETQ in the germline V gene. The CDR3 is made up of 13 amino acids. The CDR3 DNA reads TGCGCCAGCAGCTTGGGGGAGAACACTGAAGCTTTCTTT. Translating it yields CASSLGENTEAFF.

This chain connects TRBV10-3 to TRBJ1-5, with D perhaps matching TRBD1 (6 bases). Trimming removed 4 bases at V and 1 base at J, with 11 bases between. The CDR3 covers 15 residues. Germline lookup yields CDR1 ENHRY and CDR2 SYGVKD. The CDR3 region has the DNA TGTGCCATCAGTGGAGGCGGGGGCAGCAATCAGCCCCAGCATTTT. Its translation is CAISGGGGSNQPQHF.

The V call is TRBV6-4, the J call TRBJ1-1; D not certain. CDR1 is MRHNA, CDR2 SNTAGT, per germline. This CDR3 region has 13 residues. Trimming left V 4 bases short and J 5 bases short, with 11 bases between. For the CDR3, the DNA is TGTGCCAGCAGTGTGCTCATGGGGACTGAAGCTTTCTTT. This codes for CASSVLMGTEAFF.